This T cell receptor (beta chain) was sequenced during a study of blood T cell repertoires in COVID-19. Study as a whole: Material from acute and convalescent COVID-19 was sourced from the United States, Italy and Spain. The analysed material was cDNA or gDNA that came from T cells, B-cell-depleted T cells, or PBMCs.

Germline CDR1 reads SGHNT; CDR2 reads YYREEE (reference sequence). This CDR3 region has 15 residues. Trimming at V came to 0 bases and at J to 4 bases, leaving 6 bases not matched to a gene. In the source study's methods: It was from reference gene primer amplification that nucleated cell counts were estimated. Generated by immunoSEQ multiplex PCR, the TCRdb table keeps only in-frame clones and is missing some. V, J and clone size derive from that table, while D and trimming were established from the DNA sequence. The data hold fewer than 45,000 clones, with 85% to 95% observed a single time. This clone was seen a few times.

The chain couples TRBV5-4 to TRBJ2-5, with TRBD1 matching 7 bases. This sequence originates from a human donor in a cohort sampled during active COVID-19. The sample consisted of peripheral blood. The CDR3 nucleotides are TGTGCCAGCAGCTTGGCGGGGCAGGGGGTAGAGACCCAGTACTTC. Its translation: CASSLAGQGVETQYF. Complete variable domain (other parts from reference TRBV5-4 and TRBJ2-5): ETGVTQSPTHLIKTRGQQVTLRCSSQSGHNTVSWYQQALGQGPQFIFQYYREEENGRGNFPPRFSGLQFPNYSSELNVNALELDDSALYLCASSLAGQGVETQYFGPGTRLLVL.